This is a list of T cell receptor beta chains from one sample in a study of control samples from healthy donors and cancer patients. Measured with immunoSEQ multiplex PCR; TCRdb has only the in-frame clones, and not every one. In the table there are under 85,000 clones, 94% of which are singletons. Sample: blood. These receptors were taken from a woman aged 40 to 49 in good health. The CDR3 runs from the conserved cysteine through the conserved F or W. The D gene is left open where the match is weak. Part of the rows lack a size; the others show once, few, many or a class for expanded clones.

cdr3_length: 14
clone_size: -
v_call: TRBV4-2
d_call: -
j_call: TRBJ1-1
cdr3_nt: TGTGCCAGCAGCCAAAACTCTGCGACTCTTGAAGCTTTCTTT
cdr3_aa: CASSQNSATLEAFF

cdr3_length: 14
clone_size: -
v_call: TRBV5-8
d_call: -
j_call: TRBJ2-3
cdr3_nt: TGTGCCAGCAGCCACGGGACAACTTTCGATACGCAGTATTTT
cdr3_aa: CASSHGTTFDTQYF

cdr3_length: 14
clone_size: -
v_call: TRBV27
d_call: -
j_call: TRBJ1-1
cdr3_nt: TGTGCCAGCAGTCCAGGGAGGGGGGCCACTGAAGCTTTCTTT
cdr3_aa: CASSPGRGATEAFF

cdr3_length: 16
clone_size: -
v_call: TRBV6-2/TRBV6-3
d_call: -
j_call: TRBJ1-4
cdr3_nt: TGTGCCAGCAGTTACATTCGGGACAAGGGAAACGAAAAACTGTTTTTT
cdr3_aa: CASSYIRDKGNEKLFF

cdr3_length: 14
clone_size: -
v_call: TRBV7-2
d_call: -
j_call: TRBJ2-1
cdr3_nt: TGTGCCAGCAGCTTAACCCTACCCGTCCATGAGCAGTTCTTC
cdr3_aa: CASSLTLPVHEQFF

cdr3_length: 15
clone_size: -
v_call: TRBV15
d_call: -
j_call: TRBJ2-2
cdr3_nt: TGTGCCACCAGCCGACAGTGGGAGAACACCGGGGAGCTGTTTTTT
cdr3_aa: CATSRQWENTGELFF

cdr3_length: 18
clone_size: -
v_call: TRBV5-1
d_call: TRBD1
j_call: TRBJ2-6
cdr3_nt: TGCGCCAGCAGCTTCGAGGGACAGCCGAGCTCTGGGGCCAACGTCCTGACTTTC
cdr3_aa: CASSFEGQPSSGANVLTF

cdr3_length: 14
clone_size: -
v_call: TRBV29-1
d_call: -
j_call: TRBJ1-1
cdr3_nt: TGCAGTGATATCCAGGGCACATATTTCCCTGAAGCTTTCTTT
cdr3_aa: CSDIQGTYFPEAFF

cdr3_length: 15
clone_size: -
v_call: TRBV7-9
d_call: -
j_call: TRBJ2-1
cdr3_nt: TGTGCCAGCAGCCCAACCGGGCAGACATACAATGAGCAGTTCTTC
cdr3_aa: CASSPTGQTYNEQFF

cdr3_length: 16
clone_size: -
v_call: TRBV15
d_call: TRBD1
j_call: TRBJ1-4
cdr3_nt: TGTGCCACCAGCAGAGCCCCGGGACAGGGAGTTGAAAAACTGTTTTTT
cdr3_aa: CATSRAPGQGVEKLFF

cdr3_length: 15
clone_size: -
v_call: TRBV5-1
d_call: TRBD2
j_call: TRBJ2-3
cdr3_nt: TGCGCCAGCAGTTTCTCTAGCGGGAGCTTTGATACGCAGTATTTT
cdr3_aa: CASSFSSGSFDTQYF

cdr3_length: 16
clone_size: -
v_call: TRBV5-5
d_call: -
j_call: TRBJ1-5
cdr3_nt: TGTGCCAGCAGCTTGATTGGGGCTTATAGCAATCAGCCCCAGCATTTT
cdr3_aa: CASSLIGAYSNQPQHF

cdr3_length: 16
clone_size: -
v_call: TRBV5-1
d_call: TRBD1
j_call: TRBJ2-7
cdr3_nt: TGCGCCAGCAGCTTGGAAGGGACAGGGAATTCCTACGAGCAGTACTTC
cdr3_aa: CASSLEGTGNSYEQYF

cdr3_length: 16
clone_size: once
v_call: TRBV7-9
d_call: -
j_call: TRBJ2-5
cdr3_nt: TGTGCCAGCAGCTTATCCCCGGGGGACGCCAGAGAGACCCAGTACTTC
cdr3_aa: CASSLSPGDARETQYF

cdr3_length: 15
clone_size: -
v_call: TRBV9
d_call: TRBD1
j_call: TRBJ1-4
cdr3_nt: TGTGCCAGCAGCGCAGTGGGACAGGGGGACGGAAAACTGTTTTTT
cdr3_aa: CASSAVGQGDGKLFF

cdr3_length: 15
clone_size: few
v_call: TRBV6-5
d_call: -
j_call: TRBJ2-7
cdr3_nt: TGTGCCAGCAGCCGACCTCGGGGCGGCTACTACGAGCAGTACTTC
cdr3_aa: CASSRPRGGYYEQYF

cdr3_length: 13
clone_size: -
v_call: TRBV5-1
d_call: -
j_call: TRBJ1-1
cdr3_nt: TGCGCCAGCAGCTCCTACTTGAACACTGAAGCTTTCTTT
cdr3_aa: CASSSYLNTEAFF

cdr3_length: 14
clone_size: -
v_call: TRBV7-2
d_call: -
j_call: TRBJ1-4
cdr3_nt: TGTGCCAGCAGCTCCCCTCCGGGTCATGAAAAACTGTTTTTT
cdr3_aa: CASSSPPGHEKLFF

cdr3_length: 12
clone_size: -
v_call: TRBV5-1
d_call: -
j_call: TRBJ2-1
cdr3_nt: TGCGCCAGCAGCTTGGCCACTTTTGAGCAGTTCTTC
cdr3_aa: CASSLATFEQFF

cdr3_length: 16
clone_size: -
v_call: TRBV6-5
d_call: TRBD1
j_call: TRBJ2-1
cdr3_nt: TGTGCCAGCAGTTACTCCCGACAGGGTGGTTACAATGAGCAGTTCTTC
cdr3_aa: CASSYSRQGGYNEQFF

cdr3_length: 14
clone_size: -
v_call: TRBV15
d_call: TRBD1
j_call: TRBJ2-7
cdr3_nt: TGTGCCACCAGCCCAACAGGGGTCCTATACGAGCAGTACTTC
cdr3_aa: CATSPTGVLYEQYF

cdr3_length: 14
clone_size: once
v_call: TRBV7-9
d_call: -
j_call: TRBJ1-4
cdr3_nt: TGTGCCAGCAGCCCGACTGAATTAAATGAAAAACTGTTTTTT
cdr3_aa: CASSPTELNEKLFF

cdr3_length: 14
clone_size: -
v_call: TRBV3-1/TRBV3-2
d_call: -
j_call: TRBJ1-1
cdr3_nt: TGTGCCAGCAGCCAAGAACAGCTGAACACTGAAGCTTTCTTT
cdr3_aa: CASSQEQLNTEAFF

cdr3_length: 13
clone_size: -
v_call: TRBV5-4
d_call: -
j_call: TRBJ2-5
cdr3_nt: TGTGCCAGCAGTTTCGGGACCTCAGAGACCCAGTACTTC
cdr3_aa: CASSFGTSETQYF

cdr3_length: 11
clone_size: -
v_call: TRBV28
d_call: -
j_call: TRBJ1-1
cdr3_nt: TGTGCCAGCAGTTTACAGCGTGAAGCTTTCTTT
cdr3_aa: CASSLQREAFF

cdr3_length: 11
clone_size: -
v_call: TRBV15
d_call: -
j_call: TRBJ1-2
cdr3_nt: TGTGCCACCTCGGACCTCTATGGCTACACCTTC
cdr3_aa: CATSDLYGYTF

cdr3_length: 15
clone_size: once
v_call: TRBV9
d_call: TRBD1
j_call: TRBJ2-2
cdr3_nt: TGTGCCAGCAGCGCGTGGGACAGGGGGTCCGGGGAGCTGTTTTTT
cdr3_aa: CASSAWDRGSGELFF

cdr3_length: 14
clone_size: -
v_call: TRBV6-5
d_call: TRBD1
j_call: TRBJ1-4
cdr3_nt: TGTGCCAGCAATCCGGGACAGGGGGGTGAAAAACTGTTTTTT
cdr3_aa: CASNPGQGGEKLFF

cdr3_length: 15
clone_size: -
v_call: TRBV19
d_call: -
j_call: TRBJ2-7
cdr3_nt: TGTGCCAGTAGTCCAGGTCCAGGGAACGAGTACGAGCAGTACTTC
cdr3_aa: CASSPGPGNEYEQYF

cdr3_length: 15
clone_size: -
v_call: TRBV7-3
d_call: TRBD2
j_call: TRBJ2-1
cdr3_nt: TGTGCCAGCGCGCCGCGGGGGGGCCGCTACAATGAGCAGTTCTTC
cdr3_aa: CASAPRGGRYNEQFF

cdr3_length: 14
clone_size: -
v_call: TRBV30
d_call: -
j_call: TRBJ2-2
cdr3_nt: TGTGCCTGGAGTCAAACGATGAACACCGGGGAGCTGTTTTTT
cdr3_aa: CAWSQTMNTGELFF

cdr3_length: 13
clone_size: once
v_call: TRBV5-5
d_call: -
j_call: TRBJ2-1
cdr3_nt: TGTGCCAGCAGCTTGTCCGATTACAATGAGCAGTTCTTC
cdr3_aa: CASSLSDYNEQFF

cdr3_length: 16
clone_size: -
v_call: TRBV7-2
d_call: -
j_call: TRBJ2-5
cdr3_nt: TGTGCCAGCAGCTTACCTTCCGAAGAGATCCAAGAGACCCAGTACTTC
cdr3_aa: CASSLPSEEIQETQYF

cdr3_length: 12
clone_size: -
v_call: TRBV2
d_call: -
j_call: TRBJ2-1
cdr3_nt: TGTGCCAGCAGCAGGGATTACAATGAGCAGTTCTTC
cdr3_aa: CASSRDYNEQFF

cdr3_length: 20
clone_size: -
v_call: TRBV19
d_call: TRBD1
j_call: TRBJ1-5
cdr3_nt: TGTGCCAGTAGTATGCAGAGGACAGGGGCGTTTCACTATAGCAATCAGCCCCAGCATTTT
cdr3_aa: CASSMQRTGAFHYSNQPQHF

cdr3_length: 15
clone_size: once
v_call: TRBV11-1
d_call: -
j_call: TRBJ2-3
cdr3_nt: TGTGCCAGCAGCTTCCGGGCCGCGATGGAGTATACGCAGTATTTT
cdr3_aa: CASSFRAAMEYTQYF

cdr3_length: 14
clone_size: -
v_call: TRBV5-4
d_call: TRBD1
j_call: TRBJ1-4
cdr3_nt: TGTGCCAGCAGCTTGGCAGGGACAGATGAAAAACTGTTTTTT
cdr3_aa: CASSLAGTDEKLFF

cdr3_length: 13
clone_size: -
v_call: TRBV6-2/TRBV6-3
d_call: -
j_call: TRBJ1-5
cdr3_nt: TGTGCCAGCAGTCGTCGGGTCAATCAGCCCCAGCATTTT
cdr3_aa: CASSRRVNQPQHF

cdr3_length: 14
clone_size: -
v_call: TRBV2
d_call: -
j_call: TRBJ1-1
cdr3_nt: TGTGCCAGCGATCGTGGGGCAGTGAACACTGAAGCTTTCTTT
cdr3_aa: CASDRGAVNTEAFF

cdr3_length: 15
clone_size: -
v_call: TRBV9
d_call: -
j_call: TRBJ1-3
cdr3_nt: TGTGCCAGCAGCGTGATCGGGTTGGACGGAAACACCATATATTTT
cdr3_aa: CASSVIGLDGNTIYF

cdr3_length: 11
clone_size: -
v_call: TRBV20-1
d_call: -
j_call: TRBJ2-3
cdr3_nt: TGCAGTGCGCCGGCTTCTGATACGCAGTATTTT
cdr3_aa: CSAPASDTQYF

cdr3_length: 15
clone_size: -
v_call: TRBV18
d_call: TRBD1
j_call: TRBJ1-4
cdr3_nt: TGTGCCAGCTCACCGGAGGGACAGCTTAATGAAAAACTGTTTTTT
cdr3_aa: CASSPEGQLNEKLFF

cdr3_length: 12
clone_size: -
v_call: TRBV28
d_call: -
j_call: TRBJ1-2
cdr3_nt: TGTGCCAGCCAGGGAAACTTATATGGCTACACCTTC
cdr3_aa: CASQGNLYGYTF

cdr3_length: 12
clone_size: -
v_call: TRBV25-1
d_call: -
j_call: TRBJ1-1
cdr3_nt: TGTGCCAGCAGTCGAGGTGGCACTGAAGCTTTCTTT
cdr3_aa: CASSRGGTEAFF

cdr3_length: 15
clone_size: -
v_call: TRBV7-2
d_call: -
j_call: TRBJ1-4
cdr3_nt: TGTGCCAGCAGCGAACCGGGGCGAGCTAATGAAAAACTGTTTTTT
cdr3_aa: CASSEPGRANEKLFF

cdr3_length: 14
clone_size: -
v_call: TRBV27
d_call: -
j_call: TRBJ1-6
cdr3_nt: TGTGCCAGCAGTTTATCTGGGAGAATAGCACCCCTCCACTTT
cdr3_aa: CASSLSGRIAPLHF

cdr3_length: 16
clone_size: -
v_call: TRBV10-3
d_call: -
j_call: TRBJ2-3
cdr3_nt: TGTGCCATCAGTGAGCCACCGACGGCCCGCACAGATACGCAGTATTTT
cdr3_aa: CAISEPPTARTDTQYF

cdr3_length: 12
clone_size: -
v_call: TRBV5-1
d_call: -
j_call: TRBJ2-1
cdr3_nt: TGCGCCAGCAGCTTGGGGCACAATGAGCAGTTCTTC
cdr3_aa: CASSLGHNEQFF

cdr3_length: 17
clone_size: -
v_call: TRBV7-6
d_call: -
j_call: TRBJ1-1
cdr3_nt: TGTGCCAGCAGTTCCAGAGGGGGGGGACAAATGAACACTGAAGCTTTCTTT
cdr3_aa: CASSSRGGGQMNTEAFF

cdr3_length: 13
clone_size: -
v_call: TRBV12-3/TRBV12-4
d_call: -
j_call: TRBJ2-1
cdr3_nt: TGTGCCAGCAGTTTTGCGCGTTTTGGTGAGCAGTTCTTC
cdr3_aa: CASSFARFGEQFF

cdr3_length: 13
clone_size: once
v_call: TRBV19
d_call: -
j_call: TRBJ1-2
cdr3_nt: TGTGCCAGTAGTCCAACCACATCCTATGGCTACACCTTC
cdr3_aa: CASSPTTSYGYTF

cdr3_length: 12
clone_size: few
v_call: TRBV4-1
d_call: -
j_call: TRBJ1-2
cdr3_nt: TGCGCCAGCAGCCAAGGAGAGTATGGCTACACCTTC
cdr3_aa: CASSQGEYGYTF

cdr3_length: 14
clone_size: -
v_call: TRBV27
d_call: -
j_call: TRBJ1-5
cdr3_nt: TGTGCCAGCAGTTTAGGGGGGGCTCGCCAGCCCCAGCATTTT
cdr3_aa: CASSLGGARQPQHF

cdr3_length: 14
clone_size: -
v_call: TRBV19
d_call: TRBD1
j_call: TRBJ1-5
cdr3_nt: TGTGCCAGTAGTATCACAGGGGATGATCAGCCCCAGCATTTT
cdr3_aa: CASSITGDDQPQHF

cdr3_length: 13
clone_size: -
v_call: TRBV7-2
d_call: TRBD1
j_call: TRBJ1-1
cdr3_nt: TGTGCCAGCAGCCCCCACAGGGGGATTGAAGCTTTCTTT
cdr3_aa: CASSPHRGIEAFF

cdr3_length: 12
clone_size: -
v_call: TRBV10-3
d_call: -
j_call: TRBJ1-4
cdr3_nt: TGTGCCATCAGTGATCCGGATGAAAAACTGTTTTTT
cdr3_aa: CAISDPDEKLFF

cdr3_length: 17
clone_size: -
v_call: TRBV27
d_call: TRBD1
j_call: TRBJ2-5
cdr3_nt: TGTGCCAGCAGTTTAATTAGAGGGACAGGGTCAAAAGAGACCCAGTACTTC
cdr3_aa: CASSLIRGTGSKETQYF